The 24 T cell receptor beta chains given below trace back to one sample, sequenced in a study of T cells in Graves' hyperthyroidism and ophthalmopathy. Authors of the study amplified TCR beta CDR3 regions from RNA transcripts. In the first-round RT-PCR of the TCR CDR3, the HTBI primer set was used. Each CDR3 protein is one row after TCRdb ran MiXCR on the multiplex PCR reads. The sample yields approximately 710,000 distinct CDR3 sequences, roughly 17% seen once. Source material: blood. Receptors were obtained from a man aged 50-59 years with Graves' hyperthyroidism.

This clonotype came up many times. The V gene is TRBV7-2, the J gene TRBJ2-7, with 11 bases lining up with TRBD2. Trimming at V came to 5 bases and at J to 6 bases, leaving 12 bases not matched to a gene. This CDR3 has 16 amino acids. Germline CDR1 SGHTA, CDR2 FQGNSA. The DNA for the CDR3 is TGTGCCAGCAGCCCTTCCCGACTAGCGGGACTGAGCGAGCAGTACTTC. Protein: CASSPSRLAGLSEQYF. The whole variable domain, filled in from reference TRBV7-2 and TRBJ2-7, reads GAGVSQSPSNKVTEKGKDVELRCDPISGHTALYWYRQSLGQGLEFLIYFQGNSAPDKSGLPSDRFSAERTGGSVSTLTIQRTQQEDSAVYLCASSPSRLAGLSEQYFGPGTRLTVT.

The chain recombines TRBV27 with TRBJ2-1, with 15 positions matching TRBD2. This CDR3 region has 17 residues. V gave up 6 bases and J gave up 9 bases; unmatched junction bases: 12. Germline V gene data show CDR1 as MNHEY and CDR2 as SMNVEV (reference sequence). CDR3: CASRPGTSGRRFSEQFF. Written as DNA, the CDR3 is TGTGCCAGCAGACCCGGGACTAGCGGGAGGAGGTTTTCTGAGCAGTTCTTC.

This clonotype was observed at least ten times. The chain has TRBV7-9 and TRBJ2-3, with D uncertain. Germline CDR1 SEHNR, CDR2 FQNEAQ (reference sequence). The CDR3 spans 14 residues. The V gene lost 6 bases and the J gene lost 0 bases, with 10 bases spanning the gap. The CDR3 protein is CASSPGVSTDTQYF. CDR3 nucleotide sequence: TGTGCCAGCAGTCCCGGCGTTAGCACAGATACGCAGTATTTT. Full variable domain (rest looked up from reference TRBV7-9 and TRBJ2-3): DTGVSQNPRHKITKRGQNVTFRCDPISEHNRLYWYRQTLGQGPEFLTYFQNEAQLEKSRLLSDRFSAERPKGSFSTLEIQRTEQGDSAMYLCASSPGVSTDTQYFGPGTRLTVL.

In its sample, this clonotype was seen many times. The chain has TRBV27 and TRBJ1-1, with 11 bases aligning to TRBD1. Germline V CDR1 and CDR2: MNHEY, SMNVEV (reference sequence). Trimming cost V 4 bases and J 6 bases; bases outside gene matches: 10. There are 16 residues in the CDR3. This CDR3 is CASSSTGTGGIAEAFF. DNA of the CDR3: TGTGCCAGCAGTTCAACCGGGACAGGGGGGATCGCTGAAGCTTTCTTT.

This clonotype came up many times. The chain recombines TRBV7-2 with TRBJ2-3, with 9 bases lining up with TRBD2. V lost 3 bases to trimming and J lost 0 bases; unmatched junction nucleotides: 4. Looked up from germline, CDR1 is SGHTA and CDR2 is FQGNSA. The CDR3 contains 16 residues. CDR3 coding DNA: TGTGCCAGCAGCTTCTATGCGGGAGGGAGCACAGATACGCAGTATTTT. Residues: CASSFYAGGSTDTQYF.

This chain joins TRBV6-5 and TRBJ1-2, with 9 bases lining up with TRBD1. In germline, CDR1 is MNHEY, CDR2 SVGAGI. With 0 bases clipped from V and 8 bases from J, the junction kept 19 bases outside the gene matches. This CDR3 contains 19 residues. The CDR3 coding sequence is TGTGCCAGCAGTTACTCTCCCTCTCTGGGACAGGGAAAAGAAGAAGGCTACACCTTC. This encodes CASSYSPSLGQGKEEGYTF.

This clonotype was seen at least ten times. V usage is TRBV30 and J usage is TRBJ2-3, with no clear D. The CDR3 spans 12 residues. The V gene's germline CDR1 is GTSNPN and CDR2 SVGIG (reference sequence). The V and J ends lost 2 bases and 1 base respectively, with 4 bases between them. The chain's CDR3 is CAWSTGTDTQYF. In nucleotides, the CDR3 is TGTGCCTGGAGTACCGGCACAGATACGCAGTATTTT.

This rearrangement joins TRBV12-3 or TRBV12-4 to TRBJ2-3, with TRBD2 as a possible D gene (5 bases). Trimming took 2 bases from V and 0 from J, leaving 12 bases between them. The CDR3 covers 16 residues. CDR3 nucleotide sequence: TGTGCCAGCAGTTTACTCCGAGCGGTGAGCACAGATACGCAGTATTTT. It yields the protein CASSLLRAVSTDTQYF.

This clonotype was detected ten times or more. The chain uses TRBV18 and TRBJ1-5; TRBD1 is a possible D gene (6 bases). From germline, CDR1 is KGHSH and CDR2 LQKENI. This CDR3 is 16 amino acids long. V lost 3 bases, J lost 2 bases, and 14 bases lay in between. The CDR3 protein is CASSPTGIEGNQPQHF. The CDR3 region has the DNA TGTGCCAGCTCACCCACAGGGATTGAGGGCAATCAGCCCCAGCATTTT.

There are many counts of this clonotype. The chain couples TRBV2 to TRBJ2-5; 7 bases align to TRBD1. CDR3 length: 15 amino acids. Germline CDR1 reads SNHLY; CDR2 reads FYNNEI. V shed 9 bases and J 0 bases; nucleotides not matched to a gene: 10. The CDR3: CASLTGTVYQETQYF. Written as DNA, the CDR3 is TGTGCCAGTCTGACCGGGACAGTGTACCAAGAGACCCAGTACTTC. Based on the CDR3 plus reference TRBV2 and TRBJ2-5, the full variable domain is EPEVTQTPSHQVTQMGQEVILRCVPISNHLYFYWYRQILGQKVEFLVSFYNNEISEKSEIFDDQFSVERPDGSNFTLKIRSTKLEDSAMYFCASLTGTVYQETQYFGPGTRLLVL.

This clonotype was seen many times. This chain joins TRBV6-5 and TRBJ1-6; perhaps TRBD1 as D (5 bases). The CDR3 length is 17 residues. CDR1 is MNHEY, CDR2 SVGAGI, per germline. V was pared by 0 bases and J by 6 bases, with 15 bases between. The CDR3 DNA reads TGTGCCAGCAGTTACTCGAAGACAGCTGGGGCTAATTCACCCCTCCACTTT. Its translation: CASSYSKTAGANSPLHF.

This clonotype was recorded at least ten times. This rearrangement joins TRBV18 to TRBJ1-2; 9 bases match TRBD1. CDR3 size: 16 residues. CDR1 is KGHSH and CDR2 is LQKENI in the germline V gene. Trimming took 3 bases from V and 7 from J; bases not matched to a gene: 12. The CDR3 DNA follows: TGTGCCAGCTCACCGCAGGGACAGGGTCCCGTCTCTGGCTACACCTTC. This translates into CASSPQGQGPVSGYTF.

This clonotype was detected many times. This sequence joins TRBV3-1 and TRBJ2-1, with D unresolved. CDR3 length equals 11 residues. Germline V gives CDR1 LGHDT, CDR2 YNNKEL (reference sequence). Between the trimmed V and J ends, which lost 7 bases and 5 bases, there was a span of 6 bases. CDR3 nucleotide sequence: TGTGCCAGCATATCCCACAATGAGCAGTTCTTC. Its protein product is CASISHNEQFF.

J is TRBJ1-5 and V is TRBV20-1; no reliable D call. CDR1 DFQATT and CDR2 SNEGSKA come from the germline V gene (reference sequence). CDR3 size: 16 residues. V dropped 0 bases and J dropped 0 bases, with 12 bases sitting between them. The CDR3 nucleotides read TGCAGTGCTAGAGATGCGTGGAGATATAGCAATCAGCCCCAGCATTTT. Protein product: CSARDAWRYSNQPQHF.

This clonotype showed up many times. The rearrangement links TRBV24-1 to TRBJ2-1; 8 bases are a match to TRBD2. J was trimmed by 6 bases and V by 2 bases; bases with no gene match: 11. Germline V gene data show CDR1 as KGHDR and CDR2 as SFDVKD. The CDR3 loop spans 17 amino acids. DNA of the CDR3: TGTGCCACCAGTGATTCTTCCGGGACTAGGTCGGTCAATGAGCAGTTCTTC. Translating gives CATSDSSGTRSVNEQFF.

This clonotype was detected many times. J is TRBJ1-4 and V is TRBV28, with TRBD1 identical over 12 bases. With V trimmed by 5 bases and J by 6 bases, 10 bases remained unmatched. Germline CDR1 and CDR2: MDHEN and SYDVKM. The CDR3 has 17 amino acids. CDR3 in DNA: TGTGCCAGCAGTGTCACCGGGACAGGGGGCGCTTATGAAAAACTGTTTTTT. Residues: CASSVTGTGGAYEKLFF.

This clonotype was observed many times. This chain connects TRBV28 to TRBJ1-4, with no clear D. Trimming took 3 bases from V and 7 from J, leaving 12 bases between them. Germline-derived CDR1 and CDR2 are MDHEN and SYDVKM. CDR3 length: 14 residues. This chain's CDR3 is CASSLTPWGEKLFF. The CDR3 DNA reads TGTGCCAGCAGTTTGACTCCTTGGGGTGAAAAACTGTTTTTT.

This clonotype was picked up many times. CDR3 nucleotide sequence: TGTGCCACCAGAAGGGACAGGACGAACACTGAAGCTTTCTTT. Amino acids: CATRRDRTNTEAFF. V gene TRBV15 combines with J gene TRBJ1-1, with 8 bases matching TRBD1. This CDR3 is built from 14 residues. Looked up from germline, CDR1 is LNHNV and CDR2 is YYDKDF (reference sequence). V was clipped by 6 bases and J by 1 base; unmatched bases: 4.

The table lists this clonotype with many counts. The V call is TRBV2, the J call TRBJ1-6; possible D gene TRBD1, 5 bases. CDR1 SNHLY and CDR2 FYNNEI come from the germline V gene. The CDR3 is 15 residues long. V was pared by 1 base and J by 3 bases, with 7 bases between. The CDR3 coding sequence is TGTGCCAGCAGTGAAGGCCAGGGCTATAATTCACCCCTCCACTTT. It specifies CASSEGQGYNSPLHF.

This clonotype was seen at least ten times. The CDR3 here is CSAVGGVPDGYTF. In nucleotides, the CDR3 is TGCAGTGCAGTAGGTGGGGTCCCCGACGGCTACACCTTC. The V and J genes are TRBV20-1 and TRBJ1-2, with unresolved D. CDR1 and CDR2 from the germline V gene are DFQATT and SNEGSKA (reference sequence). CDR3 length: 13 amino acids. Trimming cost V 6 bases and J 8 bases, with 19 bases left between them.

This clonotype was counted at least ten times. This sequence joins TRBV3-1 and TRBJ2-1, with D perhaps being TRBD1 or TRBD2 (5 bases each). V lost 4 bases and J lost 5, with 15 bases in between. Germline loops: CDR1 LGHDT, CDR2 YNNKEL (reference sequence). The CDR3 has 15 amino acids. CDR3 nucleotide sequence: TGTGCCAGCAGCCTTCACGGGACCGACAACAATGAGCAGTTCTTC. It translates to CASSLHGTDNNEQFF.

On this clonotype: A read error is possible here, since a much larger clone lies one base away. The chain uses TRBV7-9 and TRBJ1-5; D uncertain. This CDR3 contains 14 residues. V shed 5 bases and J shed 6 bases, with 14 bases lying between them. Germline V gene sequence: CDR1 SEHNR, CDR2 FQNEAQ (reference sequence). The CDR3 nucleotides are TGTGCCAGCAGCCTATACAACACGAGTCAGCCCCAGCATTTT. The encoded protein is CASSLYNTSQPQHF.

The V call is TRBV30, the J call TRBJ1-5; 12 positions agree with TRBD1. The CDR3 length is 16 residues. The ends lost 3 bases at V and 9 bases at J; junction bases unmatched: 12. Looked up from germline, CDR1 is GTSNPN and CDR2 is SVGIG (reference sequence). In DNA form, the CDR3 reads TGTGCCTGGAGACACACGGGACAGGGGGCTCTAGGGCCCCAGCATTTT. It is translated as CAWRHTGQGALGPQHF.

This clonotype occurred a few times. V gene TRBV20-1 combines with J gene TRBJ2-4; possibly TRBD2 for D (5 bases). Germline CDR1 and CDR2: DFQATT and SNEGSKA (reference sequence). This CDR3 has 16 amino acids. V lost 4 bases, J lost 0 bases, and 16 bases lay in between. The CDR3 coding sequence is TGCAGTGCTAAGATTGGGGAGATTCTAGCCAAAAACATTCAGTACTTC. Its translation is CSAKIGEILAKNIQYF.